The 5 T cell receptor beta chains reported below all come from one sample, sequenced in a study of CD4 T cells in relation to SARS-CoV-2 and coronaviruses. Measured with immunoSEQ multiplex PCR; TCRdb has only the in-frame clones, and not every one. The profile shows about 56,000 clones, about 90% of them singletons. Sequencing was done on a sample of naive CD4+ T cells from PBMCs. Subset noted: naive CD4+ T cells isolated by negative enrichment. Receptors originate from an adult with COVID-19.

V gene TRBV11-3 combines with J gene TRBJ2-1; TRBD2 matches at 12 bases. The germline V gene encodes CDR1 SGHNT and CDR2 YENEEA. The CDR3 runs to 16 residues. V lost 4 bases to trimming and J lost 2 bases; unmatched junction nucleotides: 3. CDR3 sequence: CASSSRTSGTYNEQFF. For the CDR3, the DNA is TGTGCCAGCAGCTCTAGGACTAGCGGGACCTACAATGAGCAGTTCTTC. Together with reference TRBV11-3 and TRBJ2-1, the CDR3 gives the full variable domain: EAGVVQSPRYKIIEKKQPVAFWCNPISGHNTLYWYLQNLGQGPELLIRYENEEAVDDSQLPKDRFSAERLKGVDSTLKIQPAELGDSAVYLCASSSRTSGTYNEQFFGPGTRLTVL.

The V gene is TRBV27, the J gene TRBJ2-2; TRBD1 aligns across 7 bases. The trim removed 6 bases at V and 5 bases at J, leaving 6 bases unmatched. The CDR3 totals 14 residues. Germline V CDR1 and CDR2: MNHEY, SMNVEV (reference sequence). This CDR3 reads CASRSGGYTGELFF. Written as DNA, the CDR3 is TGTGCCAGCAGATCAGGGGGATATACCGGGGAGCTGTTTTTT.

The chain uses TRBV4-1 and TRBJ1-1; possible D gene TRBD1, 6 bases. V lost 3 bases and J lost 5, with 22 bases in between. The CDR3 has 17 residues. Germline CDR1 and CDR2: MGHRA and YSYEKL. The CDR3 DNA sequence: TGCGCCAGCAGCCAGACAGGCACAACCCCCGGGAGGACTGAAGCTTTCTTT. This encodes CASSQTGTTPGRTEAFF.

The chain combines TRBV28 with TRBJ1-1; D possibly corresponds to TRBD1 (6 bases). V lost 3 bases and J 8 bases, leaving 7 bases between the germline ends. This CDR3 has 11 residues. Germline V gene data show CDR1 as MDHEN and CDR2 as SYDVKM. This CDR3 is CASSLDREAFF. The DNA of the CDR3 is TGTGCCAGCAGTTTGGACAGAGAAGCTTTCTTT.

The rearrangement joins TRBV6-1 to TRBJ2-2; 14 positions agree with TRBD2. Germline assignment: CDR1 MNHNS and CDR2 SASEGT. This CDR3 has 18 amino acids. Trimming at V came to 4 bases and at J to 3 bases, leaving 7 bases not matched to a gene. CDR3 bases: TGTGCCAGCAGTGGACCCGGGACTAGCGGGAGTTACACCGGGGAGCTGTTTTTT. Amino acids: CASSGPGTSGSYTGELFF.